The 15 T cell receptor beta chains below all came from one sample that was sequenced in a study of shared clonotypes between healthy human individuals. Clones were sequenced by immunoSEQ multiplex PCR, and TCRdb holds only the in-frame ones, with some missing. The sample consists of about 600,000 clones, around 97% of them appearing once. The source material was naive CD4+ T cells sorted from blood. Subset reported: CD45RA+ positively selected. Every receptor here comes from a woman aged 25-40 years in good health.

The rearrangement joins TRBV5-1 to TRBJ2-7; TRBD2 aligns across 10 bases. V lost 4 bases and J lost 3; bases outside the gene matches: 7. Germline CDR1 is SGHRS and CDR2 is YFSETQ. The CDR3 extends over 15 amino acids. The CDR3 protein is CASSALAGDRYEQYF. The CDR3 DNA reads TGCGCCAGCAGCGCGCTAGCGGGGGACCGCTACGAGCAGTACTTC.

The gene calls are TRBV28 and TRBJ1-5; TRBD1 matches at 8 bases. From germline, CDR1 is MDHEN and CDR2 SYDVKM. The CDR3 runs to 16 residues. V shed 5 bases, J shed 2 bases, and the junction held 8 bases outside the gene matches. The CDR3 DNA reads TGTGCCAGCAGTCCACTACGGACAGGGCGCAATCAGCCCCAGCATTTT. Translating it yields CASSPLRTGRNQPQHF.

This chain links TRBV19 with TRBJ2-3; 15 nucleotides match TRBD2. The ends lost 3 bases at V and 5 bases at J; junction bases unmatched: 9. The length of the CDR3 is 18 residues. Germline V lookup: CDR1 LNHDA, CDR2 SQIVND (reference sequence). The CDR3 region has the DNA TGTGCCAGTAGTATCCGTGGACTAGCGGGAGGGCTGGTAGATACGCAGTATTTT. Encoded protein: CASSIRGLAGGLVDTQYF.

This chain uses TRBV18 with TRBJ2-2, with TRBD1 identical over 12 bases. This CDR3 region has 16 residues. CDR1 is KGHSH, CDR2 LQKENI, per germline. Germline trimming cut 8 bases from V and 4 bases from J; bases unmatched to any gene: 8. The DNA of the CDR3 is TGTGCCAGCCTAACGGGACAGGGGGCGATCACCGGGGAGCTGTTTTTT. This encodes CASLTGQGAITGELFF. The full variable domain, rest sourced from reference TRBV18 and TRBJ2-2, is NAGVMQNPRHLVRRRGQEARLRCSPMKGHSHVYWYRQLPEEGLKFMVYLQKENIIDESGMPKERFSAEFPKEGPSILRIQQVVRGDSAAYFCASLTGQGAITGELFFGEGSRLTVL.

The chain uses TRBV7-9 and TRBJ2-7; 9 positions agree with TRBD2. Germline lookup yields CDR1 SEHNR and CDR2 FQNEAQ (reference sequence). This CDR3 contains 15 residues. V gave up 5 bases and J gave up 0 bases; unmatched junction bases: 5. The CDR3 region has the DNA TGTGCCAGCAGCCTCGTAGCGGGAGTCTCCTACGAGCAGTACTTC. Protein sequence: CASSLVAGVSYEQYF.

The CDR3 reads CASSVQAGGEDYGYTF. CDR3 nucleotide sequence: TGTGCCAGCAGTGTCCAGGCAGGGGGCGAAGACTATGGCTACACCTTC. The chain couples TRBV28 to TRBJ1-2; TRBD1 matches at 8 bases. This CDR3 is built from 16 residues. Germline trimming cut 5 bases from V and 3 bases from J; bases unmatched to any gene: 11. Germline V gene lookup returns CDR1 MDHEN and CDR2 SYDVKM.

J is TRBJ2-3 and V is TRBV5-1; D is ambiguous. The CDR3 length is 16 residues. Germline values: CDR1 SGHRS, CDR2 YFSETQ. V was clipped by 0 bases and J by 2 bases, with 13 bases between them. CDR3 protein: CASSLGTRPHTDTQYF. The CDR3 DNA is TGCGCCAGCAGCTTGGGGACGAGGCCCCACACAGATACGCAGTATTTT.

The J gene is TRBJ2-2, the V gene TRBV10-1, with TRBD1 matching 7 bases. The CDR3 has 16 amino acids. Looked up from germline, CDR1 is WNHNN and CDR2 is SYGVQD (reference sequence). V was clipped by 1 base and J by 0 bases; unmatched bases: 2. The CDR3 reads CASSEYGTANTGELFF. In DNA form, the CDR3 reads TGCGCCAGCAGTGAGTATGGGACAGCGAACACCGGGGAGCTGTTTTTT.

V gene TRBV28 combines with J gene TRBJ1-5; 12 bases fit TRBD1. CDR3 length: 15 amino acids. Trimming took 4 bases from V and 6 from J; bases not matched to a gene: 4. CDR1 and CDR2 from the germline V gene are MDHEN and SYDVKM. The chain's CDR3 is CASSSGTGGVQPQHF. CDR3 bases: TGTGCCAGCAGTTCCGGGACAGGGGGCGTTCAGCCCCAGCATTTT.

The V gene is TRBV10-1, the J gene TRBJ1-1; 9 nucleotides line up with TRBD1. The V gene's germline CDR1 is WNHNN and CDR2 SYGVQD (reference sequence). Trimming took 5 bases from V and 3 from J; bases not matched to a gene: 4. The CDR3 runs 14 residues. The CDR3 reads CASSKGQGDTEAFF. The CDR3 DNA follows: TGCGCCAGCAGTAAGGGACAGGGTGACACTGAAGCTTTCTTT.

The rearrangement joins TRBV5-1 to TRBJ2-1; D is unresolved. This CDR3 has 15 amino acids. Trimming pared 3 bases from V and 0 bases from J, leaving 10 bases between. Germline V gives CDR1 SGHRS, CDR2 YFSETQ. DNA for the CDR3: TGCGCCAGCAGCTATGACACGAGCTCCTACAATGAGCAGTTCTTC. It yields the protein CASSYDTSSYNEQFF.

The CDR3 DNA sequence: TGTGCCAGCAGTGGTCGGAGGGGAGGTGGCTACACCTTC. Encoded protein: CASSGRRGGGYTF. J is TRBJ1-2 and V is TRBV27; maybe TRBD1 (5 bases). Germline lookup yields CDR1 MNHEY and CDR2 SMNVEV (reference sequence). This CDR3 comprises 13 residues. The ends were cut back, 5 bases at V and 7 bases at J, with 14 bases in the middle.

This clone was seen once. This chain links TRBV5-1 with TRBJ1-5; no reliable D call. The germline CDR1 and CDR2 sequences are SGHRS and YFSETQ. The CDR3 sequence is 13 residues long. The V end lost 4 bases, the J end lost 2 bases, and 7 bases lay between the germline ends. The CDR3 spells CASSAVGNQPQHF. CDR3 coding DNA: TGCGCCAGCAGCGCGGTGGGCAATCAGCCCCAGCATTTT.

The rearrangement joins TRBV28 to TRBJ1-3, with TRBD1 matching 8 bases. This CDR3 is 15 amino acids long. Germline V lookup: CDR1 MDHEN, CDR2 SYDVKM. With 2 bases clipped from V and 7 bases from J, the junction kept 7 bases outside the gene matches. The CDR3 reads CASSLASDRANTIYF. CDR3 nucleotides: TGTGCCAGCAGTTTAGCCTCGGACAGGGCCAACACCATATATTTT.

The gene calls are TRBV28 and TRBJ1-5, with D perhaps matching TRBD1 (5 bases). The CDR3 length is 14 residues. Germline CDR1 MDHEN, CDR2 SYDVKM. The V end was cut by 2 bases, the J end by 9 bases, with 14 bases between. The chain's CDR3 is CASSLGTRAGPQHF. Here the CDR3 DNA reads TGTGCCAGCAGTTTAGGGACCAGGGCCGGGCCCCAGCATTTT.